These 11 T cell receptor beta chains were sequenced from one sample in a study of cytomegalovirus exposure and HLA in healthy donors. This PCR relied on a set of 60 Vbeta primers and 13 Jbeta primers. Data came from immunoSEQ multiplex PCR; TCRdb stores just in-frame clones and leaves some out. This repertoire shows about 98,000 clones, roughly three quarters found once; its top ten account for 9.6%. Sequencing was done on a sample of PBMCs. These receptors came from a male donor in good health and CMV-seropositive.

The V gene is TRBV7-6, the J gene TRBJ1-1; D is undetermined. The germline V gene has CDR1 SGHVS and CDR2 FNYEAQ. The CDR3 spans 14 residues. Trimming removed 1 base from V and 2 bases from J, with 8 bases in between. CDR3 in DNA: TGTGCCAGCAGCTTAGTGGCGACAAACACTGAAGCTTTCTTT. Protein sequence: CASSLVATNTEAFF.

The genes are TRBV7-8 and TRBJ2-2, with TRBD1 as a possible D gene (6 bases). Germline V gives CDR1 SGHVS, CDR2 FQNEAQ. The CDR3 covers 13 residues. CDR3 amino acids: CTTSDRNTGELFF. The CDR3 DNA sequence: TGTACAACGTCGGACAGAAACACCGGGGAGCTGTTTTTT. Full variable domain (missing parts from reference TRBV7-8 and TRBJ2-2): GAGVSQSPRYKVAKRGQDVALRCDPISGHVSLFWYQQALGQGPEFLTYFQNEAQLDKSGLPSDRFFAERPEGSVSTLKIQRTQQEDSAVYLCTTSDRNTGELFFGEGSRLTVL.

The chain joins TRBV5-1 to TRBJ2-5, with 8 positions matching TRBD2. The CDR3 extends over 16 amino acids. From germline, CDR1 is SGHRS and CDR2 YFSETQ. With 4 bases clipped from V and 1 base from J, the junction kept 9 bases outside the gene matches. This CDR3 reads CASSPRTSRGQETQYF. CDR3 nucleotides: TGCGCCAGCAGCCCTCGGACTAGCAGAGGCCAAGAGACCCAGTACTTC.

The chain recombines TRBV7-9 with TRBJ2-1; 9 bases are shared with TRBD2. Germline CDR1 reads SEHNR; CDR2 reads FQNEAQ (reference sequence). The CDR3 covers 15 residues. Unmatched junction bases numbered 1, after V lost 1 base and J lost 3 bases. The DNA of the CDR3 is TGTGCCAGCAGCTTAGGGACTAGCGACTACAATGAGCAGTTCTTC. Residues: CASSLGTSDYNEQFF.

The chain combines TRBV5-1 with TRBJ1-4, with D tentatively TRBD1 (5 bases). Germline V gives CDR1 SGHRS, CDR2 YFSETQ. The CDR3 contains 15 residues. Trimming removed 4 bases from V and 2 bases from J, with 12 bases in between. The CDR3 DNA sequence: TGCGCCAGCAGCGCCCAGGGTTCCACTAATGAAAAACTGTTTTTT. Encoded protein: CASSAQGSTNEKLFF.

CDR3 residues: CASRIQGGTQYF. CDR3 coding DNA: TGTGCCAGCAGAATACAGGGCGGGACCCAGTACTTC. V and J are TRBV28 and TRBJ2-5, with a possible D match to TRBD1 (6 bases). CDR1 is MDHEN, CDR2 SYDVKM, per germline. V lost 6 bases and J lost 7, with 12 bases in between. The CDR3 runs 12 residues.

This clone appeared a single time. The chain employs TRBV27 and TRBJ1-2; TRBD1 agrees at 9 bases. The CDR3 spans 13 residues. The trim removed 2 bases at V and 6 bases at J, leaving 1 base unmatched. CDR1 is MNHEY, CDR2 SMNVEV, per germline (reference sequence). Here the CDR3 DNA reads TGTGCCAGCAGTTTAGGGACAGGGAATGGCTACACCTTC. Protein product: CASSLGTGNGYTF.

In its sample, this clone was seen once. V is TRBV5-6 and J is TRBJ2-7; D uncertain. V was cut by 4 bases and J by 0 bases, with 11 bases left in between. The germline CDR1 and CDR2 sequences are SGHDT and YYEEEE. The CDR3 totals 14 residues. CDR3 sequence (DNA): TGTGCCAGCAGCGAATCGTGGAGCTCCTACGAGCAGTACTTC. It yields the protein CASSESWSSYEQYF.

This clone was found a few times. The chain is built from TRBV29-1 and TRBJ2-7, with 7 bases lining up with TRBD1. The CDR3 has 14 amino acids. J was trimmed by 7 bases and V by 4 bases; bases with no gene match: 13. The V gene's germline CDR1 is SQVTM and CDR2 ANQGSEA. The CDR3 DNA reads TGCAGCGTTGGGACAGGTCCTCTAATCGGTGAGCAGTACTTC. It yields the protein CSVGTGPLIGEQYF.

This clone was seen a handful of times. The chain has TRBV7-8 and TRBJ2-3; TRBD1 agrees at 7 bases. Germline loops: CDR1 SGHVS, CDR2 FQNEAQ. The CDR3 is 14 amino acids. V lost 5 bases, J lost 5 bases, and 7 bases stayed unmatched. The CDR3 DNA reads TGTGCCAGCAGCCTGGGACAGAGGAAAGATACGCAGTATTTT. Amino acid sequence: CASSLGQRKDTQYF.

This clone was seen only once. V is TRBV5-1 and J is TRBJ1-2; D is undetermined. The germline gives CDR1 SGHRS, CDR2 YFSETQ. V lost 4 bases and J 2 bases, leaving 18 bases between the germline ends. This CDR3 has 16 residues. CDR3 sequence reads: CASSLGRSGLNYGYTF. CDR3 in DNA: TGCGCCAGCAGCCTAGGGCGCTCTGGACTGAACTATGGCTACACCTTC.